This is a list of T cell receptor beta chains from one sample in a study of T cells expressing NK-cell markers. From the 5' RACE reads, TCRdb lists one entry per CDR3 protein and no DNA. This table holds around 280,000 distinct CDR3 sequences. Sequenced input: blood T cells: a sorted CD56 or NKG2C T cell subset, CD4+ or CD8+ T cells, or bulk PBMC T cells (not recorded which). The receptors come from a man aged 18-30 years in good health. The CDR3 runs from the conserved cysteine through the conserved F or W. Each record gives: V gene, J gene, CDR3 protein.

TRBV29-1	TRBJ2-2	CSASGTSGRAGTGELFF
TRBV20-1	TRBJ2-4	CSAPDLGGVNNIQYF
TRBV20-1	TRBJ1-5	CSARRSGRNQPQHF
TRBV7-2	TRBJ1-3	CASSLVQANTGNTIYF
TRBV12-3/TRBV12-4	TRBJ1-2	CASSSRGYGYTF
TRBV10-3	TRBJ2-3	CAIAFLGTQYF
TRBV19	TRBJ2-2	CASGTSGSVTGELFF
TRBV7-2	TRBJ2-1	CASSFRTSGSYEQFF
TRBV9	TRBJ2-7	CASSPRTSGTYEQYF
TRBV12-3/TRBV12-4	TRBJ2-1	CASTVSSVYNEQFF
TRBV4-2	TRBJ1-1	CASSRGWGEVEAFF
TRBV6-1	TRBJ1-2	CASSEFSGYTF
TRBV5-4	TRBJ1-1	CASSPGLGKVTEAFF
TRBV12-3/TRBV12-4	TRBJ1-5	CASSLGDGRPQHF
TRBV5-4	TRBJ2-1	CASSAAGGYNEQFF
TRBV29-1	TRBJ2-3	CSVPGRGAGDTQYF
TRBV19	TRBJ2-3	CASSNRDSGDTQYF
TRBV20-1	TRBJ2-2	CSARDDPGSGELFF
TRBV5-1	TRBJ2-5	CASSFEGLSQETQYF
TRBV24-1	TRBJ1-2	CATSGQFNYGYTF
TRBV29-1	TRBJ2-5	CSVAPEGETQYF
TRBV6-1	TRBJ2-5	CASSPQLAGALFETQYF
TRBV18	TRBJ2-7	CASSPSSGSSYEQYF
TRBV7-8	TRBJ2-7	CASSGPKAYEQYF
TRBV20-1	TRBJ2-3	CSARDRIIPSNTQYF
TRBV4-3	TRBJ2-1	CASSEQGYEQFF
TRBV7-2	TRBJ2-3	CASSPTWGGRGTDTQYF
TRBV19	TRBJ2-1	CASSGSGANYNEQFF
TRBV3-1	TRBJ2-1	CASSQETGLGNEQFF
TRBV12-3/TRBV12-4	TRBJ2-1	CASSRWGTSNYNEQFF
TRBV11-1	TRBJ2-7	CASSDRTGNLYEQYF
TRBV20-1	TRBJ2-1	CSASSYGTSGSDEQFF
TRBV7-6	TRBJ2-2	CASSLYSGQLNTGELFF
TRBV18	TRBJ1-2	CASSSMNEAYGYTF
TRBV5-5	TRBJ2-3	CASSLVREVTDTQYF
TRBV11-3	TRBJ2-2	CASSPRRARPTGELFF
TRBV12-3/TRBV12-4	TRBJ1-3	CASSTPHIQPAGNTIYF
TRBV7-2	TRBJ2-1	CASSFYGVFNEQFF
TRBV5-1	TRBJ2-1	CASSQEGLAGPREQFF
TRBV24-1	TRBJ2-3	CATSDSDHDSTDTQYF
TRBV7-9	TRBJ2-1	CASSPYRGYYNEQFF
TRBV5-6	TRBJ1-4	CASSLKREKLFF
TRBV11-2	TRBJ2-1	CASSTRTGGGVSSHEQFF
TRBV29-1	TRBJ2-2	CSVLPKAPGELFF
TRBV12-3/TRBV12-4	TRBJ2-2	CASTPDRGITGELFF
TRBV29-1	TRBJ2-3	CSTRDRGSADTQYF
TRBV11-2	TRBJ2-1	CASSSMSGRANEQFF
TRBV11-2	TRBJ2-5	CASSLGVLGLQETQYF
TRBV29-1	TRBJ2-3	CSAGTSGGSTDTQYF
TRBV9	TRBJ2-1	CASSAEGRRTSGIVAYNEQFF
TRBV29-1	TRBJ1-6	CSVQTGGDSPLHF
TRBV2	TRBJ2-7	CASSYGTGKVEQYF
TRBV7-9	TRBJ2-3	CASSSGETSGRTDTQYF
TRBV7-8	TRBJ2-1	CASSLMGMEPRDSSYNEQFF